This T cell receptor (beta chain) was captured by sequencing in a study of T cells in Graves' hyperthyroidism and ophthalmopathy. Study conclusions and caveats: Blood also held most thyroid clonotypes expanded beyond 0.001.

RNA transcripts provided the source from which TCR beta CDR3 regions were amplified. TCR CDR3 regions were first amplified by RT-PCR with HTBI primers. Via MiXCR, TCRdb re-called the multiplex PCR reads, giving one row per CDR3 protein. The sample records roughly 740,000 distinct CDR3 sequences, 15% to 20% being singletons. At least ten counts were recorded for this clonotype. The target antigen is unknown. Looked up from germline, CDR1 is SNHLY and CDR2 is FYNNEI. The V and J ends lost 6 bases and 3 bases, in that order; junction bases with no gene match: 7. The CDR3 sequence is 15 residues long. Sequences were obtained from blood. The V call is TRBV2, the J call TRBJ2-1, with 8 nucleotides matching TRBD2. The sequence was obtained from a man between 18 and 35 years old with Graves' hyperthyroidism. CDR3: CASRPRLAGYNEQFF. DNA of the CDR3: TGTGCCAGCAGGCCTCGGCTAGCGGGCTACAATGAGCAGTTCTTC.